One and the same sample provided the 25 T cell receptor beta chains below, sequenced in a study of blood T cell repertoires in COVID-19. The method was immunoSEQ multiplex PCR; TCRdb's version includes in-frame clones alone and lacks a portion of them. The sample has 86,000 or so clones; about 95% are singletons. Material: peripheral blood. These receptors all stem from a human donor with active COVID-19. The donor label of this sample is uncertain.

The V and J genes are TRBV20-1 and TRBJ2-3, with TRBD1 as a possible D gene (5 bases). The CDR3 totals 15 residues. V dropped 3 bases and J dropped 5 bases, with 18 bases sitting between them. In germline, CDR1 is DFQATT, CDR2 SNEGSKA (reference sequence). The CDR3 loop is CSASSPRDYRDTQYF. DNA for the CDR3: TGCAGTGCTAGTTCCCCCAGGGATTACAGAGATACGCAGTATTTT.

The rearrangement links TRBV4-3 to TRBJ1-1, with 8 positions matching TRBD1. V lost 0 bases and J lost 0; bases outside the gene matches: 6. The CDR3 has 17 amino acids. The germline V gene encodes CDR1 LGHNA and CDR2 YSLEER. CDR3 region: CASSQDWDRPLNTEAFF. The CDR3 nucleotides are TGCGCCAGCAGCCAAGATTGGGACAGGCCCTTGAACACTGAAGCTTTCTTT.

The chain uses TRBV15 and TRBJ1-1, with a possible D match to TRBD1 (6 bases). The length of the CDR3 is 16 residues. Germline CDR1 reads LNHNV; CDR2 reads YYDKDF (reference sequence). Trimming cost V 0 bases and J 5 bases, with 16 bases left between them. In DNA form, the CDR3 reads TGTGCCACCAGCAGAGAGAACAGGGAAGTAGGGACTGAAGCTTTCTTT. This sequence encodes CATSRENREVGTEAFF. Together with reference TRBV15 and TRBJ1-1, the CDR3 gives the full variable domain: DAMVIQNPRYQVTQFGKPVTLSCSQTLNHNVMYWYQQKSSQAPKLLFHYYDKDFNNEADTPDNFQSRRPNTSFCFLDIRSPGLGDTAMYLCATSRENREVGTEAFFGQGTRLTVV.

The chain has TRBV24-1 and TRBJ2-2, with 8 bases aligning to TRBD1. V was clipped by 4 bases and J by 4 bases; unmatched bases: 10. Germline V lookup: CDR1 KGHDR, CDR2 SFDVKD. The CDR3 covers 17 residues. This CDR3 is CATSEQDRVESTGELFF. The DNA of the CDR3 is TGTGCCACCAGTGAGCAGGACAGGGTTGAGAGCACCGGGGAGCTGTTTTTT.

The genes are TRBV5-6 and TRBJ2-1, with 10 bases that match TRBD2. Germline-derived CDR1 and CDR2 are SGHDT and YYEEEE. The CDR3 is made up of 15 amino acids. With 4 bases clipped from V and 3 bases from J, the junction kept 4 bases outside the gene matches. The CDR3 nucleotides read TGTGCCAGCAGCCCCGGGACTAGCGACTACAATGAGCAGTTCTTC. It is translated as CASSPGTSDYNEQFF.

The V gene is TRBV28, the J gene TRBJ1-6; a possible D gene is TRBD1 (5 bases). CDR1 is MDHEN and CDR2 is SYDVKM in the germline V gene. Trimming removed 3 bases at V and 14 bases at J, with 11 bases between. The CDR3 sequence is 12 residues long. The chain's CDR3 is CASSFNPDTLHF. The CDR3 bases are TGTGCCAGCAGTTTCAACCCGGACACCCTCCACTTT.

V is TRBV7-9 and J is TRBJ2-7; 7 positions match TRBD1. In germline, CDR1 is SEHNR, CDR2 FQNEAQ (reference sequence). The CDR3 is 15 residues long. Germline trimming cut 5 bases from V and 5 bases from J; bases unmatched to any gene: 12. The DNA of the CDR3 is TGTGCCAGCAGCACAGCAGGGGGATCGACGAACGAGCAGTACTTC. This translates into CASSTAGGSTNEQYF.

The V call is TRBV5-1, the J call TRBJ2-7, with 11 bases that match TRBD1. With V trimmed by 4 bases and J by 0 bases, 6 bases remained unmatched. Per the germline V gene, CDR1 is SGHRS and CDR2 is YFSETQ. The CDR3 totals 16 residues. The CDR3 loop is CASSPTGTGGSYEQYF. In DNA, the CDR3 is TGCGCCAGCAGCCCGACCGGGACAGGGGGCTCCTACGAGCAGTACTTC.

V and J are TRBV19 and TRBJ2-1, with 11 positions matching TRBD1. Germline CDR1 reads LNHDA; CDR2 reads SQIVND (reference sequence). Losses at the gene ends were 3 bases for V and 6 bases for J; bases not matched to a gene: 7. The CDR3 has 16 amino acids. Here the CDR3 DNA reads TGTGCCAGTAGTATGAGTGGACAGGGGGCAGGCAATGAGCAGTTCTTC. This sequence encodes CASSMSGQGAGNEQFF.

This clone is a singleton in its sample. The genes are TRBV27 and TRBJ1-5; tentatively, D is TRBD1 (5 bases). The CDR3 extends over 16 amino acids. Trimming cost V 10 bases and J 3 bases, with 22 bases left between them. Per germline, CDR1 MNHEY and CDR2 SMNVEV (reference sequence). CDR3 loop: CATSLRGKMNNQPQHF. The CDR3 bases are TGTGCCACCTCCCTCCGGGGGAAAATGAACAATCAGCCCCAGCATTTT.

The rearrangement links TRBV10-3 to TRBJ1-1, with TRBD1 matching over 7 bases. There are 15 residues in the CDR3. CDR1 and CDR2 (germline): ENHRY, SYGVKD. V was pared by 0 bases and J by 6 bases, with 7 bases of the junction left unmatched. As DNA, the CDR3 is TGTGCCATCAGTGAGTCCAACACAGGGGACGCTGAAGCTTTCTTT. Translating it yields CAISESNTGDAEAFF.

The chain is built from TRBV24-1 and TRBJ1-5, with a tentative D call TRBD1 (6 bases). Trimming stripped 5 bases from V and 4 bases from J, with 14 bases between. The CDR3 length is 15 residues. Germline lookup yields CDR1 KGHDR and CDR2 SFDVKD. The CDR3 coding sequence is TGTGCCACCAGTGGTGTGGGGGGGCGAAATCAGCCCCAGCATTTT. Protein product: CATSGVGGRNQPQHF.

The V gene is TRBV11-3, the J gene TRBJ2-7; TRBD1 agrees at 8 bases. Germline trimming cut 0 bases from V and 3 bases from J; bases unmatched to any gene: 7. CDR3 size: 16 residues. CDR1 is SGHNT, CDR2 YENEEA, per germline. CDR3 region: CASSLDTGTGFYEQYF. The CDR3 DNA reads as TGTGCCAGCAGCTTAGATACCGGGACAGGATTCTACGAGCAGTACTTC.

The CDR3 DNA reads as TGTGCCAGCAGTTTTACCGGGGGGCGAGAGACCCAGTACTTC. Translated: CASSFTGGRETQYF. This sequence joins TRBV28 and TRBJ2-5, with D possibly being TRBD2 (7 bases). Between the trimmed V and J ends, which lost 3 bases and 4 bases, there was a span of 12 bases. The CDR3 loop spans 14 amino acids. The germline V gene has CDR1 MDHEN and CDR2 SYDVKM.

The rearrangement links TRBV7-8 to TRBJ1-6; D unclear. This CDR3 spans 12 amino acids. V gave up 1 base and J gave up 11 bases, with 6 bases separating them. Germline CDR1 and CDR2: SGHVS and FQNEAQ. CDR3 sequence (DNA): TGTGCCAGCAGCTTAGGGCTCCCACCCCTCCACTTT. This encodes CASSLGLPPLHF.

The CDR3 region is CASRLIMNTEAFF. The CDR3 bases are TGTGCCAGTAGACTGATCATGAACACTGAAGCTTTCTTT. The rearrangement links TRBV2 to TRBJ1-1; D unresolved. This CDR3 contains 13 residues. The ends were cut back, 9 bases at V and 0 bases at J, with 11 bases in the middle. Per the germline V gene, CDR1 is SNHLY and CDR2 is FYNNEI.

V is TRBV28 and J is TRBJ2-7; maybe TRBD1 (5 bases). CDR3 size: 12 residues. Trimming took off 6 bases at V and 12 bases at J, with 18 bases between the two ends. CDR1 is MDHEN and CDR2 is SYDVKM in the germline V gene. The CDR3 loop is CASRDKALRWYF. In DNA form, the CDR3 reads TGTGCCAGCAGGGACAAGGCCCTTCGGTGGTACTTC.

DNA for the CDR3: TGTGCCATCAGTGAGGGACAAAACACTGAAGCTTTCTTT. It is translated as CAISEGQNTEAFF. V is TRBV10-3 and J is TRBJ1-1; D might be TRBD1 (5 bases). V shed 2 bases and J shed 2 bases, with 6 bases lying between them. In germline, CDR1 is ENHRY, CDR2 SYGVKD. The CDR3 consists of 13 residues.

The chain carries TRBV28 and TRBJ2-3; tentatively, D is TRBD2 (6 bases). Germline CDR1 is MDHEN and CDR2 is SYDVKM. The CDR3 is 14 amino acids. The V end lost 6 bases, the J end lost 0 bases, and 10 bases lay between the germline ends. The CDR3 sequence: CASRPGGSTDTQYF. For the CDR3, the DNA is TGTGCCAGCAGGCCCGGGGGTAGCACAGATACGCAGTATTTT.

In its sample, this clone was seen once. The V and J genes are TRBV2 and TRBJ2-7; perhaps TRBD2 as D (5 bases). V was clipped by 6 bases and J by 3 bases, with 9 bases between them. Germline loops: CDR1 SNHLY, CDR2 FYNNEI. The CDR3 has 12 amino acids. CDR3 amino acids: CASSGDVYEQYF. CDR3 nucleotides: TGTGCCAGCAGCGGGGATGTCTACGAGCAGTACTTC.

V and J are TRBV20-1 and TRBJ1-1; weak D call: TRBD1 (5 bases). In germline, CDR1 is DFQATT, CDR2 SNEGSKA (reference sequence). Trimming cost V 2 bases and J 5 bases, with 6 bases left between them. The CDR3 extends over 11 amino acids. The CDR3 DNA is TGCAGTGCTAGACCAGGGACTGAAGCTTTCTTT. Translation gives CSARPGTEAFF.

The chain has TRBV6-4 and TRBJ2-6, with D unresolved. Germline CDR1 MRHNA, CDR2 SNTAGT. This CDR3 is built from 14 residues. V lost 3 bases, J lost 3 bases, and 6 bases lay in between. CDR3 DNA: TGTGCCAGCAGTGAACACGATGGGGCCAACGTCCTGACTTTC. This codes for CASSEHDGANVLTF.

This chain's CDR3 is CASSHQRNTEAFF. Here the CDR3 DNA reads TGCGCCAGCAGCCATCAGCGGAACACTGAAGCTTTCTTT. J is TRBJ1-1 and V is TRBV5-1; no definite D call. Trimming pared 4 bases from V and 1 base from J, leaving 8 bases between. From germline, CDR1 is SGHRS and CDR2 YFSETQ. The CDR3 loop spans 13 amino acids.

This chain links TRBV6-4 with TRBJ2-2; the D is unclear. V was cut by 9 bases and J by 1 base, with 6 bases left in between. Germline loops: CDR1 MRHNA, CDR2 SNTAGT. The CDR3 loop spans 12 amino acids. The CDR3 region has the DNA TGTGCCAGAGGAGAGAACACCGGGGAGCTGTTTTTT. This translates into CARGENTGELFF.

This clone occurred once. CDR3 nucleotides: TGTGCCAGCAGCTTGAGTCGGTCCACAGATACGCAGTATTTT. It encodes CASSLSRSTDTQYF. The chain carries TRBV5-4 and TRBJ2-3; unclear D gene. V was shortened by 1 base and J by 2 bases, with 8 bases between the two germline ends. CDR3 length: 14 amino acids. The V gene's germline CDR1 is SGHNT and CDR2 YYREEE (reference sequence).